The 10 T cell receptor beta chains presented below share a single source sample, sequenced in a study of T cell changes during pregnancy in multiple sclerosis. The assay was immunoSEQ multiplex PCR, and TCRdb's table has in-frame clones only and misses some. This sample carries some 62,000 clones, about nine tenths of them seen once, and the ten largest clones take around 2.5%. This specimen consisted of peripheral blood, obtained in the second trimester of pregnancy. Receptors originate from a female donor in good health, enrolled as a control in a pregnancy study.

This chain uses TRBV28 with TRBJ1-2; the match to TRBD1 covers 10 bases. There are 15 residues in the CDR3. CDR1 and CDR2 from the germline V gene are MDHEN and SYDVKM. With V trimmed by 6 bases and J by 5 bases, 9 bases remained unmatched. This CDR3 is CASRPRDRGLYGYTF. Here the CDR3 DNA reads TGTGCCAGCAGACCCCGGGACAGGGGCTTATATGGCTACACCTTC.

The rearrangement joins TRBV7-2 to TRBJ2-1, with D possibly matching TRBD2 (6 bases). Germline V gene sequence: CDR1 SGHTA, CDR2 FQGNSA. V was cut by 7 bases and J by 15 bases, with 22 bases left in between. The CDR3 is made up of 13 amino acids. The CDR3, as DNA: TGTGCCAGCACCATAACCCTGGGACTTCCGTCGTTCTTC. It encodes CASTITLGLPSFF.

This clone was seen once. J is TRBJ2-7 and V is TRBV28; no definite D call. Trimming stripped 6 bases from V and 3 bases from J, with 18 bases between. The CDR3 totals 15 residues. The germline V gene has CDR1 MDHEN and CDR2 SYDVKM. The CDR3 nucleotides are TGTGCCAGCAGAACCCCGGGTCTCCCCTACTACGAGCAGTACTTC. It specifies CASRTPGLPYYEQYF.

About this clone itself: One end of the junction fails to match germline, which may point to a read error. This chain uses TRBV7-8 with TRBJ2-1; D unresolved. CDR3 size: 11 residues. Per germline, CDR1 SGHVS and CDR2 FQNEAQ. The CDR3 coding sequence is TGTGCCAGCAGCTTAGCGCTATTAGTCGTCTTC. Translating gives CASSLALLVVF.

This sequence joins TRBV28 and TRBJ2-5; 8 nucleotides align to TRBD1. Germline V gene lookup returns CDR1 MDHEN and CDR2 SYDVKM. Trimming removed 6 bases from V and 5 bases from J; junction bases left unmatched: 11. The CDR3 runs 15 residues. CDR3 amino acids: CASSSPGQGYETQYF. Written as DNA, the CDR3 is TGTGCCAGCAGCTCCCCCGGACAGGGATATGAGACCCAGTACTTC.

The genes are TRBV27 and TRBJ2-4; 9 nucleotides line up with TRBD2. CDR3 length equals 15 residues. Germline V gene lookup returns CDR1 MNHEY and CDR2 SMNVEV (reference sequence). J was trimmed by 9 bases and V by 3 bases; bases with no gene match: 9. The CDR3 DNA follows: TGTGCCAGCAGTTTTTCAGCGGGGGGCCGCAGCATTCAGTACTTC. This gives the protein CASSFSAGGRSIQYF.

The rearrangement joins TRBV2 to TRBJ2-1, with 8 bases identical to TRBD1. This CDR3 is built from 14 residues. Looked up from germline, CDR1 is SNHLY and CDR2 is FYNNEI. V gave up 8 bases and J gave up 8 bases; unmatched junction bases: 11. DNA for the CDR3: TGTGCCAGCCAACCCAACAGACAGGGGCATGAGCAGTTCTTC. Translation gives CASQPNRQGHEQFF.

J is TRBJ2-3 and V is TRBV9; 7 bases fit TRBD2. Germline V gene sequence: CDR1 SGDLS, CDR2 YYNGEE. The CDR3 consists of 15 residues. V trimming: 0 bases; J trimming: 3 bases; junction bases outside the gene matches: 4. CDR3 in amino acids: CASSVGGGGTDTQYF. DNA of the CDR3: TGTGCCAGCAGCGTAGGCGGGGGAGGGACAGATACGCAGTATTTT.

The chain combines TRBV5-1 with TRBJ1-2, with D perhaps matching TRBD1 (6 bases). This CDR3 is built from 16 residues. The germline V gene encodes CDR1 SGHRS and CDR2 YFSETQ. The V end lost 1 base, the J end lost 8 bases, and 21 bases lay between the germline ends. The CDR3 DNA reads TGCGCCAGCAGCTTGTCATTGGACAGCCCCAGAAAGGGCTACACCTTC. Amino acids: CASSLSLDSPRKGYTF.

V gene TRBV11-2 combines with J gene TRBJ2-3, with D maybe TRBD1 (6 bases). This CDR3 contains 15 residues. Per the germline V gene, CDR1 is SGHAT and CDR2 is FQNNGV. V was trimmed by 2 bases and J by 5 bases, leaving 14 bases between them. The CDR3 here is CASSLLGARGDTQYF. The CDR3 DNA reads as TGTGCCAGCAGCTTATTGGGGGCCAGGGGAGATACGCAGTATTTT.